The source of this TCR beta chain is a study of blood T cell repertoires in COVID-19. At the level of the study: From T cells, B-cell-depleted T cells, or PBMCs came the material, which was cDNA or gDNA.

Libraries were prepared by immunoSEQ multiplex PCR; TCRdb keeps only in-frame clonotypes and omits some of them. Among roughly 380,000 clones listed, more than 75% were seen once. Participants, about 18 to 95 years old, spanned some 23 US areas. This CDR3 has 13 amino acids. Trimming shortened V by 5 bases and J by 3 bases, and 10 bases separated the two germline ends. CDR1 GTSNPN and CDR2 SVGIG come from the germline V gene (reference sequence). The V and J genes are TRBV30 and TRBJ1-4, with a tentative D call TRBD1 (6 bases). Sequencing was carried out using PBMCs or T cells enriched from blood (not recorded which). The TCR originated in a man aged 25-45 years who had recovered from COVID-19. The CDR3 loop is CAWGGQSNEKLFF. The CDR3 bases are TGTGCCTGGGGCGGACAGTCTAATGAAAAACTGTTTTTT.